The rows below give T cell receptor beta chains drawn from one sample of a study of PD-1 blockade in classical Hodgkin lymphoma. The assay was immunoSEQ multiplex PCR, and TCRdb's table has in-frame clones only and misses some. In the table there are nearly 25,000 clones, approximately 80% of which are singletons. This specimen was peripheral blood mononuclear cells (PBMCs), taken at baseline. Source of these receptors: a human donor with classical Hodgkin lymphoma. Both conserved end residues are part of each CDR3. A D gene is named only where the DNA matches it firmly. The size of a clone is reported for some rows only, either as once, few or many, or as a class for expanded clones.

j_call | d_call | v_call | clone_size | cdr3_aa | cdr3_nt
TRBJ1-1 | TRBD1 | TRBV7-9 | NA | CASSSDRAPIEAFF | TGTGCCAGCAGCTCCGACAGGGCGCCGATTGAAGCTTTCTTT
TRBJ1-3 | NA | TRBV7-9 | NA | CASSLGSSGNTIYF | TGTGCCAGCAGCTTAGGGAGTTCTGGAAACACCATATATTTT
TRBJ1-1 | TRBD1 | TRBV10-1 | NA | CASSPGTGTPNPAFF | TGCGCCAGCAGTCCCGGGACAGGGACCCCCAATCCGGCTTTCTTT
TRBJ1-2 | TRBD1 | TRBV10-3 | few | CAIGRTGDYYGYTF | TGTGCCATCGGTCGGACAGGGGACTACTATGGCTACACCTTC
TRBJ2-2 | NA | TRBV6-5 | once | CASSYNRQGPGELFF | TGTGCCAGCAGTTATAATAGGCAGGGTCCCGGGGAGCTGTTTTTT
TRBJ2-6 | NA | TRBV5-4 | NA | CASSPPQSGANVLTF | TGTGCCAGCAGCCCGCCTCAGTCCGGGGCCAACGTCCTGACTTTC
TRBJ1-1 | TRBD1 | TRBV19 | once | CASSIRDREAFF | TGTGCCAGTAGTATAAGGGACAGGGAAGCTTTCTTT
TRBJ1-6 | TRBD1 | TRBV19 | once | CASSTAGGSPLHF | TGTGCCAGTAGTACCGCAGGGGGATCACCCCTCCACTTT
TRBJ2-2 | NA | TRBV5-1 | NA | CASSLEFTGELFF | TGCGCCAGCAGCTTGGAATTCACCGGGGAGCTGTTTTTT
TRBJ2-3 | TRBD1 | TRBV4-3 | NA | CASSQDRGGTDTQYF | TGCGCCAGCAGCCAGGACAGGGGGGGCACAGATACGCAGTATTTT
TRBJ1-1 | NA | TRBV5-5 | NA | CASSIRTRAWAEAFF | TGTGCCAGCAGCATAAGGACGAGGGCTTGGGCTGAAGCTTTCTTT